The 9 T cell receptor beta chains reported below all come from one sample, sequenced in a study of beta chain features in type 1 diabetes. Of the isolated RNA, all was reverse transcribed, and so the sequenced material was expressed TCRB transcripts. Profiled with immunoSEQ multiplex PCR; TCRdb holds only in-frame clones, not every one. The data hold about 900,000 clones, with under 20% observed a single time. The source material was naive CD4+ T cells from blood. Source of these receptors: a woman aged 18-29 years in good health.

V is TRBV29-1 and J is TRBJ2-7, with TRBD2 as a possible D gene (6 bases). The V gene lost 1 base and the J gene lost 7 bases, with 14 bases spanning the gap. The germline CDR1 and CDR2 sequences are SQVTM and ANQGSEA. This CDR3 spans 13 amino acids. DNA of the CDR3: TGCAGCGTTGAAGCTTACCGGGGGTCGGAGCAGTACTTC. It codes for CSVEAYRGSEQYF.

The chain couples TRBV4-3 to TRBJ2-6; D gene ambiguous. The CDR3 is 16 residues long. CDR1 and CDR2 (germline): LGHNA, YSLEER. V dropped 4 bases and J dropped 0 bases, with 10 bases sitting between them. The chain's CDR3 is CASSPKTTSGANVLTF. The CDR3 coding sequence is TGCGCCAGCAGCCCAAAGACAACCTCTGGGGCCAACGTCCTGACTTTC.

The rearrangement joins TRBV10-3 to TRBJ2-3, with D possibly being TRBD1 or TRBD2 (5 bases each). V was clipped by 5 bases and J by 6 bases, with 15 bases between them. This CDR3 is 14 amino acids long. Per germline, CDR1 ENHRY and CDR2 SYGVKD. CDR3 in amino acids: CAISSSRDSDTQYF. CDR3 bases: TGTGCCATCAGTTCTAGCAGGGATTCGGATACGCAGTATTTT.

This clone occurred a few times. This rearrangement joins TRBV19 to TRBJ2-4; possible D gene TRBD2, 6 bases. Germline V lookup: CDR1 LNHDA, CDR2 SQIVND (reference sequence). CDR3 size: 12 residues. V shed 3 bases and J shed 12 bases, with 12 bases lying between them. CDR3 in DNA: TGTGCCAGTAGTATTGGAGGGCAGGGTCAGTACTTC. This gives the protein CASSIGGQGQYF.

The chain joins TRBV7-2 to TRBJ2-5, with a possible D match to TRBD2 (5 bases). This CDR3 comprises 13 residues. CDR1 is SGHTA, CDR2 FQGNSA, per germline. V lost 0 bases and J 11 bases, leaving 13 bases between the germline ends. CDR3 in amino acids: CASSLASRREQYF. The CDR3 DNA reads TGTGCCAGCAGCTTAGCCTCAAGAAGGGAGCAGTACTTC. Drawing the rest from reference TRBV7-2 and TRBJ2-5, the complete variable domain is GAGVSQSPSNKVTEKGKDVELRCDPISGHTALYWYRQSLGQGLEFLIYFQGNSAPDKSGLPSDRFSAERTGGSVSTLTIQRTQQEDSAVYLCASSLASRREQYFGPGTRLLVL.

The rearrangement links TRBV10-3 to TRBJ2-6, with no clear D. V lost 3 bases to trimming and J lost 2 bases, with 14 bases between them. CDR3 size: 17 residues. Germline assignment: CDR1 ENHRY and CDR2 SYGVKD. The CDR3 nucleotides are TGTGCCATCAGTGAACAACACCTCGTACCTGGGGCCAACGTCCTGACTTTC. Its translation: CAISEQHLVPGANVLTF.

The chain couples TRBV2 to TRBJ2-4; D unresolved. This CDR3 is 15 amino acids long. Trimming cost V 8 bases and J 3 bases, with 17 bases left between them. Germline V lookup: CDR1 SNHLY, CDR2 FYNNEI. CDR3 protein: CASDPLTSGKNIQYF. CDR3 in DNA: TGTGCCAGCGATCCATTGACGTCCGGCAAAAACATTCAGTACTTC.

This clone was found many times. V gene TRBV4-3 combines with J gene TRBJ2-6; no clear D. CDR1 LGHNA and CDR2 YSLEER come from the germline V gene. With 0 bases removed from V and 1 base from J, the gap between germline ends came to 7 bases. The CDR3 is made up of 16 amino acids. CDR3 sequence: CASSQEVSSGANVLTF. The CDR3 bases are TGCGCCAGCAGCCAAGAAGTCTCATCTGGGGCCAACGTCCTGACTTTC.

The V gene is TRBV11-2, the J gene TRBJ2-5; tentatively, D is TRBD2 (6 bases). CDR1 is SGHAT, CDR2 FQNNGV, per germline. There are 13 residues in the CDR3. Trimming cost V 5 bases and J 7 bases, with 14 bases left between them. This chain's CDR3 is CASSPHPGGTQYF. CDR3 coding DNA: TGTGCCAGCAGCCCCCATCCCGGGGGGACCCAGTACTTC.